These 23 T cell receptor beta chains share one sample of origin, sequenced in a study of identifying expanded T cells in peripheral blood. Method: immunoSEQ multiplex PCR; TCRdb's copy keeps in-frame clones and lacks some. The table has 75,000 to 95,000 clones, approximately 85% seen once. The material sequenced was blood. All receptors derive from a person aged 18 to 75 in good health.

The CDR3 spells CASSLGLNTEAFF. CDR3 coding DNA: TGTGCCAGCAGCTTAGGTTTGAACACTGAAGCTTTCTTT. This chain uses TRBV11-3 with TRBJ1-1; D ambiguous. The V end lost 1 base, the J end lost 0 bases, and 3 bases lay between the germline ends. The CDR3 is made up of 13 amino acids. CDR1 is SGHNT and CDR2 is YENEEA in the germline V gene. Supplemented by reference TRBV11-3 and TRBJ1-1, the full variable domain reads EAGVVQSPRYKIIEKKQPVAFWCNPISGHNTLYWYLQNLGQGPELLIRYENEEAVDDSQLPKDRFSAERLKGVDSTLKIQPAELGDSAVYLCASSLGLNTEAFFGQGTRLTVV.

This clone was observed a single time. The chain combines TRBV5-6 with TRBJ1-3; no reliable D call. Trimming removed 0 bases at V and 5 bases at J, with 15 bases between. The CDR3 is 16 residues long. Germline CDR1 and CDR2: SGHDT and YYEEEE. The CDR3 nucleotides are TGTGCCAGCAGCTTGGTTGGCGCGGGAGGTCGAAACACCATATATTTT. Its protein product is CASSLVGAGGRNTIYF.

V usage is TRBV10-3 and J usage is TRBJ2-7; possible D gene TRBD2, 5 bases. Germline V gene lookup returns CDR1 ENHRY and CDR2 SYGVKD. Trimming stripped 6 bases from V and 1 base from J, with 13 bases between. The CDR3 spans 14 residues. The CDR3 region is CAISGLRDSYEQYF. The CDR3 DNA is TGTGCCATCAGCGGATTGAGGGATTCCTACGAGCAGTACTTC.

This clone was counted a few times. The rearrangement links TRBV5-1 to TRBJ1-1; D is perhaps TRBD1 (6 bases). Germline V gives CDR1 SGHRS, CDR2 YFSETQ. This CDR3 contains 12 residues. V was shortened by 9 bases and J by 3 bases, with 12 bases between the two germline ends. In DNA, the CDR3 is TGCGCCACCAGGAGGGGGGACACTGAAGCTTTCTTT. It is translated as CATRRGDTEAFF.

The chain employs TRBV7-2 and TRBJ2-5; D is uncertain. Trimming removed 2 bases at V and 5 bases at J, with 9 bases between. Germline lookup yields CDR1 SGHTA and CDR2 FQGNSA. This CDR3 is built from 13 residues. The CDR3 sequence: CASSLSPPETQYF. The DNA of the CDR3 is TGTGCCAGCAGCTTATCCCCCCCCGAGACCCAGTACTTC.

The V call is TRBV5-5, the J call TRBJ2-4; 7 bases are shared with TRBD2. Germline trimming cut 4 bases from V and 5 bases from J; bases unmatched to any gene: 12. This CDR3 contains 16 residues. Germline V gene data show CDR1 as SGHKS and CDR2 as YYEKEE (reference sequence). CDR3 in DNA: TGTGCCAGCAGCCCCCGGACTAGTCTGGGGGAAAACATTCAGTACTTC. The encoded protein is CASSPRTSLGENIQYF.

V is TRBV19 and J is TRBJ1-3; D is perhaps TRBD1 (6 bases). Germline loops: CDR1 LNHDA, CDR2 SQIVND (reference sequence). This CDR3 is built from 15 residues. V gave up 3 bases and J gave up 4 bases, with 13 bases separating them. CDR3 DNA sequence: TGTGCCAGTAGTATTATAGGGGGGCCCGGAAACACCATATATTTT. Translating gives CASSIIGGPGNTIYF.

The chain has TRBV13 and TRBJ2-5, with D possibly called TRBD1 or TRBD2 (7 bases each). This CDR3 is 14 amino acids long. Germline values: CDR1 PRHDT, CDR2 FYEKMQ (reference sequence). V was pared by 7 bases and J by 5 bases, with 17 bases between. CDR3 residues: CASTSGRGGETQYF. As DNA, the CDR3 is TGTGCCAGCACCTCAGGCAGGGGGGGGGAGACCCAGTACTTC.

This clone has a handful of counts. The chain links TRBV19 to TRBJ2-2, with a possible D match to TRBD2 (6 bases). This CDR3 region has 15 residues. V was pared by 9 bases and J by 2 bases, with 16 bases between. The germline V gene has CDR1 LNHDA and CDR2 SQIVND (reference sequence). The CDR3 DNA reads as TGTGCCAGCAAAAAGGGGCGGGGCAACACCGGGGAGCTGTTTTTT. Its translation: CASKKGRGNTGELFF.

The genes are TRBV6-1 and TRBJ2-7; D ambiguous. Trimming stripped 5 bases from V and 3 bases from J, with 14 bases between. The CDR3 extends over 14 amino acids. Germline CDR1 and CDR2: MNHNS and SASEGT. The DNA for the CDR3 is TGTGCCAGCAGTTCCTCCCCGGTAGGCTACGAGCAGTACTTC. Amino acid sequence: CASSSSPVGYEQYF.

The rearrangement uses TRBV9 and TRBJ2-1; 11 bases agree with TRBD2. Germline CDR1 SGDLS, CDR2 YYNGEE. The CDR3 length is 15 residues. J lost 4 bases, V lost 0 bases, and 0 bases had no gene match. The CDR3 region has the DNA TGTGCCAGCAGCGTAGTAGCGGGGGGGTACAATGAGCAGTTCTTC. Amino acid sequence: CASSVVAGGYNEQFF.

The chain has TRBV7-9 and TRBJ1-2, with a tentative D call TRBD1 (5 bases). CDR1 is SEHNR and CDR2 is FQNEAQ in the germline V gene (reference sequence). The CDR3 is made up of 13 amino acids. Trimming pared 1 base from V and 8 bases from J, leaving 11 bases between. The CDR3 here is CASSLVQGGGYTF. Written as DNA, the CDR3 is TGTGCCAGCAGCTTAGTGCAGGGTGGCGGCTACACCTTC.

This CDR3 reads CASSLAPGGSGVWAYNEQFF. In DNA, the CDR3 is TGTGCCAGCAGCTTAGCCCCCGGGGGTAGCGGGGTCTGGGCCTACAATGAGCAGTTCTTC. The gene calls are TRBV13 and TRBJ2-1; 8 bases line up with TRBD2. V trimming: 1 base; J trimming: 2 bases; junction bases outside the gene matches: 16. The CDR3 consists of 20 residues. From germline, CDR1 is PRHDT and CDR2 FYEKMQ (reference sequence).

This chain uses TRBV5-4 with TRBJ2-5, with TRBD2 matching 11 bases. The CDR3 consists of 15 residues. V trimming: 4 bases; J trimming: 2 bases; junction bases outside the gene matches: 4. The germline gives CDR1 SGHNT, CDR2 YYREEE (reference sequence). CDR3 nucleotide sequence: TGTGCCAGCAGCACCGGACTAGCGGGTCAAGAGACCCAGTACTTC. It translates to CASSTGLAGQETQYF. The full variable domain, in which reference TRBV5-4 and TRBJ2-5 provide the parts outside the CDR3, is ETGVTQSPTHLIKTRGQQVTLRCSSQSGHNTVSWYQQALGQGPQFIFQYYREEENGRGNFPPRFSGLQFPNYSSELNVNALELDDSALYLCASSTGLAGQETQYFGPGTRLLVL.

This chain connects TRBV30 to TRBJ2-2; D is possibly TRBD2 (7 bases). Trimming pared 0 bases from V and 5 bases from J, leaving 22 bases between. Germline V lookup: CDR1 GTSNPN, CDR2 SVGIG (reference sequence). The CDR3 loop spans 18 amino acids. The CDR3 loop is CAWSVPRGGARRTGELFF. The CDR3 DNA follows: TGTGCCTGGAGTGTTCCTCGTGGGGGGGCCCGACGGACCGGGGAGCTGTTTTTT.

This clone has only one observation. The chain carries TRBV7-2 and TRBJ1-2, with D possibly matching TRBD1 (5 bases). The CDR3 runs 14 residues. Germline CDR1 and CDR2: SGHTA and FQGNSA. The V end was cut by 1 base, the J end by 8 bases, with 14 bases between. The CDR3 region has the DNA TGTGCCAGCAGCTTAGGTCGGGGGTTGGGAGGCTACACCTTC. As protein: CASSLGRGLGGYTF.

V and J are TRBV5-6 and TRBJ1-2, with D perhaps matching TRBD1 (6 bases). This CDR3 is 16 amino acids long. Trimming pared 1 base from V and 6 bases from J, leaving 19 bases between. Germline V CDR1 and CDR2: SGHDT, YYEEEE. CDR3 in DNA: TGTGCCAGCAGCTTGTATTCCCAAACAGGGCGGAATGGCTACACCTTC. Translated, it gives CASSLYSQTGRNGYTF.

This rearrangement joins TRBV7-2 to TRBJ1-1; 9 nucleotides align to TRBD1. Trimming cost V 7 bases and J 7 bases; bases outside gene matches: 10. CDR3 length equals 14 residues. Germline loops: CDR1 SGHTA, CDR2 FQGNSA. The CDR3 DNA is TGTGCCAGCACCGCCCCGGGGACAGGGATTGAAGCTTTCTTT. Translated, it gives CASTAPGTGIEAFF. Drawing the rest from reference TRBV7-2 and TRBJ1-1, the complete variable domain is GAGVSQSPSNKVTEKGKDVELRCDPISGHTALYWYRQSLGQGLEFLIYFQGNSAPDKSGLPSDRFSAERTGGSVSTLTIQRTQQEDSAVYLCASTAPGTGIEAFFGQGTRLTVV.

The rearrangement uses TRBV5-1 and TRBJ1-1; the D gene is possibly TRBD1 (5 bases). Trimming took 7 bases from V and 5 from J, leaving 21 bases between them. This CDR3 is 15 amino acids long. CDR1 is SGHRS and CDR2 is YFSETQ in the germline V gene. CDR3 sequence: CASSPASGAWTEAFF. The CDR3 coding sequence is TGCGCCAGCTCTCCAGCTTCTGGGGCTTGGACTGAAGCTTTCTTT.

CDR3 sequence reads: CASSLPTRTDTQYF. In DNA, the CDR3 is TGTGCCAGCAGCTTACCGACTAGGACAGATACGCAGTATTTT. V gene TRBV7-9 combines with J gene TRBJ2-3; TRBD2 might be the D (6 bases). V lost 2 bases to trimming and J lost 3 bases, with 9 bases between them. This CDR3 spans 14 amino acids. Germline V lookup: CDR1 SEHNR, CDR2 FQNEAQ (reference sequence).

The chain links TRBV9 to TRBJ1-1, with TRBD1 as a possible D gene (5 bases). In germline, CDR1 is SGDLS, CDR2 YYNGEE. V lost 0 bases to trimming and J lost 0 bases, with 9 bases between them. CDR3 length equals 15 residues. The DNA of the CDR3 is TGTGCCAGCAGCGTAGATCCAGGGATGAACACTGAAGCTTTCTTT. It translates to CASSVDPGMNTEAFF. The whole variable domain, remainder taken from reference TRBV9 and TRBJ1-1, is DSGVTQTPKHLITATGQRVTLRCSPRSGDLSVYWYQQSLDQGLQFLIQYYNGEERAKGNILERFSAQQFPDLHSELNLSSLELGDSALYFCASSVDPGMNTEAFFGQGTRLTVV.

This chain links TRBV6-1 with TRBJ2-7, with D perhaps given as TRBD1 or TRBD2 (5 bases each). Between the trimmed V and J ends, which lost 10 bases and 1 base, there was a span of 17 bases. The CDR3 covers 14 residues. Germline CDR1 is MNHNS and CDR2 is SASEGT. The CDR3 DNA reads TGTGCCACCCTGCCGGGGACCGCTTCCTACGAGCAGTACTTC. Translation gives CATLPGTASYEQYF.

The gene calls are TRBV30 and TRBJ1-1, with unresolved D. Germline CDR1 is GTSNPN and CDR2 is SVGIG (reference sequence). CDR3 length: 16 residues. V lost 0 bases, J lost 7 bases, and 21 bases lay in between. The CDR3 reads CAWSVPISSWRVEAFF. The CDR3 nucleotides read TGTGCCTGGAGTGTACCTATAAGCTCCTGGAGGGTTGAAGCTTTCTTT.